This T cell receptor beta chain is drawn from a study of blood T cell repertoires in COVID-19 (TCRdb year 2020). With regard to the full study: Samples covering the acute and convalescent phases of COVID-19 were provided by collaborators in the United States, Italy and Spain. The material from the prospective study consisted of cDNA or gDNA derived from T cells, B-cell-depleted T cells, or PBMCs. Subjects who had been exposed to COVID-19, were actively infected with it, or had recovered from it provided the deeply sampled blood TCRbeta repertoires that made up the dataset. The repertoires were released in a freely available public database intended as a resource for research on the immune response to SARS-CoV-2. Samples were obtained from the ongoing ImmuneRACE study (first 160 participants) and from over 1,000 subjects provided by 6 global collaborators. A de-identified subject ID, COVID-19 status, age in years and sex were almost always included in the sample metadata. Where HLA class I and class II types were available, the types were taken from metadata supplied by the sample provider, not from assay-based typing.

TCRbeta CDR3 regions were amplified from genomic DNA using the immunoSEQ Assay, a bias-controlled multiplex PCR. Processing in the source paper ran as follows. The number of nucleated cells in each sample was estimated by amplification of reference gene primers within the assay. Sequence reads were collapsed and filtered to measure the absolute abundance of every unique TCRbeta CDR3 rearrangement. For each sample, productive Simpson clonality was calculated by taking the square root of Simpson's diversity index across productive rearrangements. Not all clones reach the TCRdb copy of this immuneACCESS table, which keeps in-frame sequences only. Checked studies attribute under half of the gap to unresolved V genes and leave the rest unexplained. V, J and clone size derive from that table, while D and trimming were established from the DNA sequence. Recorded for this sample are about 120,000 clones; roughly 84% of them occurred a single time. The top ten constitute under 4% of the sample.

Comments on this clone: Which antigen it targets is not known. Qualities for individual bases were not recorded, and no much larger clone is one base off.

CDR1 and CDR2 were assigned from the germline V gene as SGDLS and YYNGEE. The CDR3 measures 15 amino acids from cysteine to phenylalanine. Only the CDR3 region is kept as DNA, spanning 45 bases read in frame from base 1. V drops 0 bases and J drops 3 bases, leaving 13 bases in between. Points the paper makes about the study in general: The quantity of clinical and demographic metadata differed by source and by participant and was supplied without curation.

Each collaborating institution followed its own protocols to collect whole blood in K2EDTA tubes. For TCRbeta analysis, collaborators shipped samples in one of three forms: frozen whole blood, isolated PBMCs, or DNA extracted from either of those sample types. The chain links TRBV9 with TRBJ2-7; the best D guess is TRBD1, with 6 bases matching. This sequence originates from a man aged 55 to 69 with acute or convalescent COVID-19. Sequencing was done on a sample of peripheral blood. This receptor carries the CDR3 CASSVVPGVNYEQYF. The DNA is TGTGCCAGCAGCGTAGTACCAGGGGTAAACTACGAGCAGTACTTC.